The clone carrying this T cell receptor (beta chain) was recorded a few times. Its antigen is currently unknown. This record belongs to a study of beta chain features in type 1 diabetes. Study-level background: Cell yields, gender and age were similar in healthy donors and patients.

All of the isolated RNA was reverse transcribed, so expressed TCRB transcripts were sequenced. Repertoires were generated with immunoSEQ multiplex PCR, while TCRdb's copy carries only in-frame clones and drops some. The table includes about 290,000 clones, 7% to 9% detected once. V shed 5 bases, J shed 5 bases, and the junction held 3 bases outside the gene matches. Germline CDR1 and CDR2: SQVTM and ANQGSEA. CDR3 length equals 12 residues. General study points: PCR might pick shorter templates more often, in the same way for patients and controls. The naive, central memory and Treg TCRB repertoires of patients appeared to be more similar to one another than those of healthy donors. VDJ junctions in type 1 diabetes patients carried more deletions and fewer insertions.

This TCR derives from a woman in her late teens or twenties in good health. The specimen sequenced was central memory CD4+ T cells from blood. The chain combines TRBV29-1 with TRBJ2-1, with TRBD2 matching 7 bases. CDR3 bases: TGCAGCGTTTCGAGCGGGAACAATGAGCAGTTCTTC. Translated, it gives CSVSSGNNEQFF.